By sample fraction, the clone carrying this TCR delta chain is medium-sized. Other DNA sequences in this sample translate to the same CDR3. TCRdb applied CATT to the multiplex PCR reads for clone calling. This sample has about 57,000 delta-chain clones, with over 1.5% found just once. This sample is drawn from a study of γδ T cells in repeated Plasmodium falciparum infection. Across the study: Age- and gender-matched Australian children served as comparison for malaria-exposed Malian children. Donors had four controlled P. falciparum NF54 infections over 644 days. Samples were taken at baseline, before some infections, and 21 days after each.

The sample comprised gamma-delta T cells from blood. This TCR derives from a pool of human donors (malaria-infected and uninfected, not separated).

Here the CDR3 DNA reads TGTGCCTGTGACACCGGGATGGGGGATACGGATTCGTACACCGATAAACTCATCTTT. Protein sequence: CACDTGMGDTDSYTDKLIF. This sequence joins TRDV2 and TRDJ1, with 11 bases aligning to TRDD3. CDR3 length: 19 amino acids. The junction had 11 bases not matched to a gene; V was cut back by 0 bases and J by 0 bases. Germline V gene lookup returns CDR1 GEAIGNYY and CDR2 EKD.